The entry below describes one T cell receptor beta chain. The data stem from a study of regulatory T cells in long-lasting Graves disease. For TCR beta, libraries came from iRepertoire HTBI primers and Arm-PCR of CDR3 regions. Per the authors' pipeline: The samples yielded 62 TRBV and 13 to 15 TRBJ segments. TCRdb reprocessed the multiplex PCR reads with MiXCR, giving one entry per CDR3 protein. The V and J calls were not made by the authors but by TCRdb's processing. The sample consists of approximately 470,000 distinct CDR3 sequences, around 16% of them appearing once. The time point is: newly diagnosed GD, antithyroid drugs for less than 3 months. From PBMCs, RNA was extracted and then used to make the TCR library. This CDR3 is 15 amino acids long. Germline loops: CDR1 SGDLS, CDR2 YYNGEE. V shed 6 bases, J shed 6 bases, and the junction held 10 bases outside the gene matches. These data are also associated with another study on T cells in Graves' hyperthyroidism and ophthalmopathy.

This sequence originates from a man aged 40-49 years with Graves disease. The chain recombines TRBV9 with TRBJ2-1; the match to TRBD1 covers 9 bases. The input for sequencing was peripheral blood mononuclear cells (PBMCs), taken at new diagnosis, from a patient treated with antithyroid drugs. The CDR3 here is CASNGGQGSFNEQFF. CDR3 sequence (DNA): TGTGCCAGCAACGGGGGACAGGGATCTTTCAATGAGCAGTTCTTC.